The 2 T cell receptor beta chains presented below share a single source sample, sequenced in a study of CD8 T cells in ankylosing spondylitis. In TCRdb, the 5' RACE reads were re-called with MiXCR into one record per CDR3 protein. The profile shows about 270,000 distinct CDR3 sequences, 30% to 40% of them singletons. Material: blood, either unsorted or a sorted T cell fraction (not recorded which). These receptors all stem from a male donor with ankylosing spondylitis or in good health (not recorded which).

This clonotype occurred once. This chain connects TRBV12-3 or TRBV12-4 to TRBJ1-4, with no clear D. This CDR3 is 14 amino acids long. The ends were cut back, 6 bases at V and 7 bases at J, with 15 bases in the middle. The CDR3 sequence is CASRFGEMSEKLFF. Here the CDR3 DNA reads TGTGCCAGCAGGTTCGGGGAAATGAGTGAAAAACTGTTTTTT.

Sample share makes this clonotype medium-sized. V gene TRBV29-1 combines with J gene TRBJ2-1; 12 bases fit TRBD2. Trimming removed 4 bases from V and 4 bases from J; junction bases left unmatched: 11. The CDR3 is made up of 17 amino acids. From germline, CDR1 is SQVTM and CDR2 ANQGSEA. The CDR3, as DNA: TGCAGCGTTGGGGCTAGCGGGGGGGCCGTGAATTACAATGAGCAGTTCTTC. Encoded protein: CSVGASGGAVNYNEQFF.